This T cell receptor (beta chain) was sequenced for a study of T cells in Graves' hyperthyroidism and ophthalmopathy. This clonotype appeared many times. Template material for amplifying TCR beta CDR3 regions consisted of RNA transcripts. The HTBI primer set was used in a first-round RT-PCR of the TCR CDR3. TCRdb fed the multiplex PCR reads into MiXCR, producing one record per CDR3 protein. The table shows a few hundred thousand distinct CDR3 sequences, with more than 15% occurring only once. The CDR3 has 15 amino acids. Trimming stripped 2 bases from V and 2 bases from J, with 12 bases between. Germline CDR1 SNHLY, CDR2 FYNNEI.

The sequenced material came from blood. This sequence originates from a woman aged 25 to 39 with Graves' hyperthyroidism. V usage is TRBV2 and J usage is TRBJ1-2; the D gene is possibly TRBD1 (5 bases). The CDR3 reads CASSESYRPNYGYTF. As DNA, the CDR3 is TGTGCCAGCAGTGAAAGTTACAGGCCCAACTATGGCTACACCTTC. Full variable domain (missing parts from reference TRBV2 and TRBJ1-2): EPEVTQTPSHQVTQMGQEVILRCVPISNHLYFYWYRQILGQKVEFLVSFYNNEISEKSEIFDDQFSVERPDGSNFTLKIRSTKLEDSAMYFCASSESYRPNYGYTFGSGTRLTVV.